The entry that follows covers one T cell receptor beta chain sequence. This clone's antigen is unknown. No base quality information exists; no much larger clone differs at one position. Its CDR3 holds 18 amino acids, cysteine through phenylalanine. Only the CDR3 DNA stays, 54 bases, in frame from base 1. CDR1 and CDR2, per the germline V gene (reference sequence), are SEHNR and FQNEAQ. V is reduced by 6 bases and J by 4 bases, leaving a spacing of 22 bases between them. This entry belongs to a study of T-cell memory formation after mild COVID-19 (dated by TCRdb to the early 2020s). General notes on the study: Most TCR sequence clusters were specific to one of the two donors. Two young, previously healthy adult volunteers, one female and one male, were included in the cohort. Longitudinal TCRalpha and TCRbeta repertoire sequencing tracked T-cell clones expanding and contracting after mild COVID-19 in a couple of donors. Study-wide findings and limitations: Some responding clones were detected in pre-infection memory, suggesting pre-existing cross-reactive memory T cells joined the SARS-CoV-2 response. Balanced CD4/CD8 phenotypes were observed for clones contracting from day 15 to 85, whereas a bias towards CD4+ was observed for a second wave of clones expanding from day 15 to 37. The study covered only a couple of mild cases, and larger cohorts including severe cases with pre-infection samples were considered necessary. The second-wave clones that peaked on day 37 were not confirmed to be SARS-CoV-2 specific. Contracting CD4+ clones turned up mainly in the CM and EM memory subsets, whereas EMRA was where CD8+ clones were enriched.

Reads for this sample came from an Illumina NovaSeq 6000. TCRalpha and TCRbeta cDNA libraries were constructed by 5'RACE with constant-segment primers, with sample barcodes and unique molecular identifiers being introduced. Trizol reagent was used to extract RNA from every sample. Library amplification was performed in two PCR steps, and a second sample barcode and Illumina TruSeq adapters were introduced in the second step. The libraries were sequenced on an Illumina NovaSeq using 2 x 150 bp paired-end reads. The published analysis was carried out like this. With migec v1.2.7, reads were demultiplexed and then collapsed into UMI-guided consensus sequences. Using mixcr v2.1.11, the UMI consensuses were aligned to TRA and TRB V and J templates and assembled into clonotypes. A clonotype was counted as expanded or contracted only when both edgeR and NoisET called the clonotype significant, with the noise models trained on biological replicates. edgeR calls used a false discovery rate-adjusted p below 0.01 and a log2 fold-change threshold of 1. As an exploratory analysis of dynamics, max-normalized trajectories of the 1000 most abundant clonotypes were examined by PCA with hierarchical clustering. Each responding clone was given a CD4 or CD8 phenotype based on the CD4+ and CD8+ repertoires, which had been sequenced separately. TCRdb redid the processing of the public reads, applying fastp at Q25 and MiXCR, and retained in-frame beta chains. Entries that share a CDR3 protein sequence are merged under the most common genes and DNA. The V and J calls shown here were made by TCRdb, not taken from the authors' results. The sample yields roughly 600,000 distinct CDR3 sequences; roughly 17% were counted once. 12% of the sample comes from the top ten.

PBMCs were isolated by Ficoll-Paque density gradient centrifugation. Specimen: PBMCs or a T cell subset sorted from them (not recorded which). The rearranged chain carries TRBV7-9 and TRBJ2-6, and TRBD1 may be the D gene, going by 5 matching bases. The receptor was isolated from an adult woman who had mild COVID-19 (a few samples of this study predate the infection). The sample titles of this study are shuffled in the database, so cell type and time point are left out; the donor was told from shared clones. DNA sequence: TGTGCCAGCAGATCGTCCTCCAGGGTCACAAAGGGGGCCAACGTCCTGACTTTC. The resulting protein is CASRSSSRVTKGANVLTF. Supplemented by the reference TRBV7-9 and TRBJ2-6 proteins around the CDR3, the complete variable domain is DTGVSQNPRHKITKRGQNVTFRCDPISEHNRLYWYRQTLGQGPEFLTYFQNEAQLEKSRLLSDRFSAERPKGSFSTLEIQRTEQGDSAMYLCASRSSSRVTKGANVLTFGAGSRLTVL.